Following are 17 T cell receptor beta chains from one sample sequenced in a study of post-analysis software for immune sequencing data. Findings and limits, study-wide: A few TRBV segments appeared more often in patients than in controls, and TRBV5-6, TRBV5-1 and TRBV20-1 were among these.

Which antigens these TCRs recognize remains unknown. TCR beta cDNA libraries had unique molecular identifiers. TCRdb reanalysed the PCR reads using MiXCR and keeps one entry per CDR3 protein. The sample lists about 430,000 distinct CDR3 sequences, roughly 40% occurring once. Sequenced input: blood. The receptors derive from a girl aged 2-9 years with multiple sclerosis.

The chain employs TRBV28 and TRBJ2-5; 12 nucleotides align to TRBD2. J lost 1 base, V lost 5 bases, and 8 bases had no gene match. Germline CDR1 MDHEN, CDR2 SYDVKM. This CDR3 comprises 17 residues. The chain's CDR3 is CASSTSTSGGFQETQYF. The CDR3 coding sequence is TGTGCCAGCAGTACCTCGACTAGCGGGGGCTTCCAAGAGACCCAGTACTTC.

The chain has TRBV28 and TRBJ2-7; unclear D gene. This CDR3 contains 12 residues. Per the germline V gene, CDR1 is MDHEN and CDR2 is SYDVKM. The V and J ends lost 9 bases and 1 base respectively, with 10 bases between them. The CDR3 reads CASQRVSYEQYF. In nucleotides, the CDR3 is TGTGCCAGTCAAAGGGTTTCCTACGAGCAGTACTTC.

J is TRBJ2-1 and V is TRBV28; D remains ambiguous. The better agreement between TRBJ2-7 and the DNA end casts doubt on the J call. Germline CDR1 is MDHEN and CDR2 is SYDVKM. This CDR3 contains 15 residues. The CDR3 protein is CASSVRPYSYNEQYF. In DNA, the CDR3 is TGTGCCAGCAGTGTCCGGCCCTACTCCTACAATGAGCAGTACTTC.

This clonotype was seen ten or more times. The V gene is TRBV20-1, the J gene TRBJ2-3, with TRBD2 matching 14 bases. CDR1 is DFQATT and CDR2 is SNEGSKA in the germline V gene (reference sequence). The CDR3 sequence is 15 residues long. J lost 4 bases, V lost 5 bases, and 5 bases had no gene match. This chain's CDR3 is CSAWGLAGEADTQYF. The CDR3 nucleotides are TGCAGTGCTTGGGGACTAGCGGGAGAGGCAGATACGCAGTATTTT.

This clonotype came up a few times. The V gene is TRBV20-1, the J gene TRBJ1-2; D possibly corresponds to TRBD1 (6 bases). V lost 1 base and J 0 bases, leaving 12 bases between the germline ends. Germline CDR1 is DFQATT and CDR2 is SNEGSKA (reference sequence). The CDR3 length is 15 residues. The CDR3 here is CSARGIGQSNYGYTF. As DNA, the CDR3 is TGCAGTGCTAGAGGCATAGGACAGTCTAACTATGGCTACACCTTC.

Only a few counts were recorded for this clonotype. Here the CDR3 DNA reads TGCAGTGCTGGGCATAAGGGAGCGATAGATACGCAGTATTTT. This encodes CSAGHKGAIDTQYF. The chain uses TRBV20-1 and TRBJ2-3; D possibly corresponds to TRBD2 (5 bases). CDR1 and CDR2 (germline): DFQATT, SNEGSKA (reference sequence). The CDR3 runs 14 residues. Trimming removed 5 bases at V and 5 bases at J, with 17 bases between.

This chain joins TRBV7-7 and TRBJ2-5; D gene uncertain. This CDR3 has 13 residues. Germline assignment: CDR1 SSHAT and CDR2 FNYEAQ (reference sequence). The CDR3 loop reads CVSSSRFQETQYF. The CDR3 nucleotides read TGTGTTAGCAGCTCGCGTTTTCAAGAGACCCAGTACTTC. Together with reference TRBV7-7 and TRBJ2-5, the CDR3 gives the full variable domain: GAGVSQSPRYKVTKRGQDVTLRCDPISSHATLYWYQQALGQGPEFLTYFNYEAQPDKSGLPSDRFSAERPEGSISTLTIQRTEQRDSAMYRCVSSSRFQETQYFGPGTRLLVL.

The chain is built from TRBV29-1 and TRBJ2-1, with 12 bases aligning to TRBD2. With V trimmed by 6 bases and J by 0 bases, 3 bases remained unmatched. Germline loops: CDR1 SQVTM, CDR2 ANQGSEA. The CDR3 is 15 residues long. The DNA for the CDR3 is TGCAGCGTCGGGACTAGCGGGTACTCCTACAATGAGCAGTTCTTC. Amino acid sequence: CSVGTSGYSYNEQFF.

A remark on this clonotype: A read error may account for a junction end that differs from germline. V usage is TRBV5-1 and J usage is TRBJ2-3; D uncertain. Per the germline V gene, CDR1 is SGHRS and CDR2 is YFSETQ. The CDR3 totals 14 residues. The CDR3 sequence: CASNLVSSTDTQYF. The DNA of the CDR3 is TGCGCCAGCAACTTGGTCTCCAGTACAGATACGCAGTATTTT.

The chain recombines TRBV7-2 with TRBJ2-1; 7 positions match TRBD2. V was pared by 1 base and J by 9 bases, with 15 bases of the junction left unmatched. Germline V gives CDR1 SGHTA, CDR2 FQGNSA. The CDR3 is made up of 17 amino acids. The DNA for the CDR3 is TGTGCCAGCAGCTTAGTCCGCTGGGGCGGGAGAGTCGGTGAGCAGTTCTTC. This translates into CASSLVRWGGRVGEQFF. The full variable domain, completed using reference TRBV7-2 and TRBJ2-1, is GAGVSQSPSNKVTEKGKDVELRCDPISGHTALYWYRQSLGQGLEFLIYFQGNSAPDKSGLPSDRFSAERTGGSVSTLTIQRTQQEDSAVYLCASSLVRWGGRVGEQFFGPGTRLTVL.

The gene calls are TRBV4-1 and TRBJ1-4; weak D call: TRBD1 (5 bases). The CDR3 is 13 residues long. Germline V gene data show CDR1 as MGHRA and CDR2 as YSYEKL. The V end lost 8 bases, the J end lost 8 bases, and 15 bases lay between the germline ends. As DNA, the CDR3 is TGCGCCAGCCGCTCTGGGGCGGGGGAAAAACTGTTTTTT. This sequence encodes CASRSGAGEKLFF.

The chain has TRBV5-1 and TRBJ2-5; possible D gene TRBD2, 7 bases. The CDR3 contains 15 residues. Trimming took off 6 bases at V and 4 bases at J, with 19 bases between the two ends. CDR1 is SGHRS, CDR2 YFSETQ, per germline. The CDR3 protein is CASTPESGGRETQYF. The DNA of the CDR3 is TGCGCCAGCACCCCAGAGTCGGGGGGCCGAGAGACCCAGTACTTC.

In nucleotides, the CDR3 is TGTGCCAGCAGAGTTCCGGGACAGTACAACTATGGCTACACCTTC. Protein product: CASRVPGQYNYGYTF. The chain links TRBV6-5 to TRBJ1-2; 7 positions match TRBD1. The germline CDR1 and CDR2 sequences are MNHEY and SVGAGI. This CDR3 has 15 residues. V lost 6 bases and J lost 2; bases outside the gene matches: 9.

This chain links TRBV21-1 with TRBJ2-7. TRBV21-1 is a documented pseudogene. The CDR3 has 14 residues. CDR3 nucleotide sequence: TGTGCCAGCAGCAGGACCGACCGACCCTACGAGCAGTACTTC. Its translation: CASSRTDRPYEQYF.

V gene TRBV3-1 combines with J gene TRBJ2-7; the D gene could be TRBD1 or TRBD2 (5 bases each). V was cut by 8 bases and J by 2 bases, with 16 bases left in between. CDR3 length: 14 residues. The germline gives CDR1 LGHDT, CDR2 YNNKEL (reference sequence). CDR3 amino acids: CASGWGTDPYEQYF. For the CDR3, the DNA is TGTGCCAGCGGCTGGGGGACGGACCCCTACGAGCAGTACTTC.

This clonotype was picked up a small number of times. The chain employs TRBV7-2 and TRBJ2-3, with D perhaps given as TRBD1 or TRBD2 (5 bases each). This CDR3 is built from 14 residues. V was pared by 1 base and J by 10 bases, with 15 bases between. CDR1 and CDR2 from the germline V gene are SGHTA and FQGNSA. The chain's CDR3 is CASSLGWAEGSQYF. For the CDR3, the DNA is TGTGCCAGCAGCTTAGGCTGGGCTGAGGGGTCGCAGTATTTT.

The V call is TRBV18, the J call TRBJ2-7; D not resolved. Per the germline V gene, CDR1 is KGHSH and CDR2 is LQKENI. The CDR3 loop spans 13 amino acids. V lost 2 bases and J lost 1, with 6 bases in between. The CDR3 reads CASSPGKSYEQYF. In DNA, the CDR3 is TGTGCCAGCTCACCAGGGAAATCCTACGAGCAGTACTTC. The complete variable domain, with remaining parts taken from reference TRBV18 and TRBJ2-7, reads NAGVMQNPRHLVRRRGQEARLRCSPMKGHSHVYWYRQLPEEGLKFMVYLQKENIIDESGMPKERFSAEFPKEGPSILRIQQVVRGDSAAYFCASSPGKSYEQYFGPGTRLTVT.